This is a list of T cell receptor beta chains from one sample in a study of radiation and T cells in renal cell carcinoma. Libraries were prepared by immunoSEQ multiplex PCR; TCRdb keeps only in-frame clonotypes and omits some of them. In the table there are around 12,000 clones, 33% of which are singletons. The sequencing used tumor tissue, collected from a patient whose treatment included radiotherapy and nephrectomy. The receptors derive from a man in his fifties or sixties with renal cell carcinoma. The CDR3 runs from the conserved cysteine through the conserved F or W. A D gene is named only where the DNA matches it firmly. The size of a clone is reported for some rows only, either as once, few or many, or as a class for expanded clones.

abundance	d_gene	v_gene	j_gene	CDR3nt	CDR3aa
NA	NA	TRBV30	TRBJ1-2	TGTGCCTGGAGTGTACGACAGGCATTCTATGGCTACACCTTC	CAWSVRQAFYGYTF
NA	TRBD1	TRBV5-1	TRBJ1-3	TGCGCCAGCAGCAGAGGGGGACAGGCCTCTGGAAACACCATATATTTT	CASSRGGQASGNTIYF
NA	NA	TRBV30	TRBJ1-1	TGTGCCTGGAGTGCCTTCACCTGGGCGGAGGTCACTGAAGCTTTCTTT	CAWSAFTWAEVTEAFF
NA	TRBD2	TRBV9	TRBJ2-1	TGTGCCAGCAGCCCAGGACTAGCGGGAGGAGAGGCCTACAATGAGCAGTTCTTC	CASSPGLAGGEAYNEQFF
NA	NA	TRBV9	TRBJ2-3	TGTGCCAGCAGCGTAAGCGCCCTAGGAGGGCTGGCAGATACGCAGTATTTT	CASSVSALGGLADTQYF
NA	NA	TRBV19	TRBJ1-2	TGTGCCAGTAGTCCCGACAGTGGGCCTGGCTACACCTTC	CASSPDSGPGYTF
NA	TRBD1	TRBV29-1	TRBJ2-1	TGCAGCGTTCTCAGGGGGTCCTACAATGAGCAGTTCTTC	CSVLRGSYNEQFF
medium-sized	TRBD2	TRBV2	TRBJ2-5	TGTGCCAGCAGTGACGGGGGGGAGACCCAGTACTTC	CASSDGGETQYF
NA	NA	TRBV7-2	TRBJ2-3	TGTGCCAGCAAATCCGGTGCTAGCACAGATACGCAGTATTTT	CASKSGASTDTQYF
NA	NA	TRBV4-2	TRBJ2-7	TGTGCCAGCAGCCAAGGCATCCTCTCCTACGAGCAGTACTTC	CASSQGILSYEQYF
NA	TRBD2	TRBV4-3	TRBJ2-7	TGCGCCAGCAGCCAAGAGTGGCTAGCGGGCATCTCCTACGAGCAGTACTTC	CASSQEWLAGISYEQYF
few	NA	TRBV7-9	TRBJ1-1	TGTGCCAGCAGCTCCCCGGAGAGGGCTCTATTGAGGACTGAAGCTTTCTTT	CASSSPERALLRTEAFF
NA	TRBD1	TRBV14	TRBJ2-7	TGTGCCAGCAGCCAACTAAGACAGGGGGCCCACGAGCAGTACTTC	CASSQLRQGAHEQYF
few	NA	TRBV9	TRBJ1-1	TGTGCCAGCAGCCCTTCCTTGAACACTGAAGCTTTCTTT	CASSPSLNTEAFF
NA	NA	TRBV23-1	TRBJ2-7	TGCGCCAGCAGTCAAATTGCAACAGAGAAAAGCGAGCAGTACTTC	CASSQIATEKSEQYF
few	NA	TRBV4-2	TRBJ1-1	TGTGCCAGCAGCCAAGAGTTGGGTGGGACCGGGGGTGAGGCAGCTTTCTTT	CASSQELGGTGGEAAFF
NA	TRBD1	TRBV25-1	TRBJ1-1	TGTGCCAGCAGCCCGACAGGGATGAACACTGAAGCTTTCTTT	CASSPTGMNTEAFF
NA	NA	TRBV30	TRBJ2-7	TGTGCCTGGAGAGGACAGATAAAGTACGAGCAGTACTTC	CAWRGQIKYEQYF
NA	NA	TRBV30	TRBJ2-3	TGTGCCTGGAGTGTACGAGGGGATCCGCAGTATTTT	CAWSVRGDPQYF
NA	NA	TRBV19	TRBJ1-2	TGTGCCAGTAGGGACGGGTCGGGCTATGGCTACACCTTC	CASRDGSGYGYTF
medium-sized	NA	TRBV7-2	TRBJ1-1	TGTGCCAGCAGGGCAGGGTTGAACACTGAAGCTTTCTTT	CASRAGLNTEAFF
NA	TRBD1	TRBV6-1	TRBJ1-2	TGTGCCAGCAACGACAGGGGGTACGGCTACACCTTC	CASNDRGYGYTF
medium-sized	NA	TRBV13	TRBJ1-5	TGTGCCAGCAGCTTTAAGGGTGGCAATCAGCCCCAGCATTTT	CASSFKGGNQPQHF
NA	TRBD1	TRBV25-1	TRBJ1-1	TGTGCCAGCAGTGGCAGGACAGGGGTGAACACTGAAGCTTTCTTT	CASSGRTGVNTEAFF
NA	NA	TRBV14	TRBJ2-5	TGTGCCAGCAGCCAAAATCGGAACCAAGAGACCCAGTACTTC	CASSQNRNQETQYF
few	NA	TRBV2	TRBJ1-2	TGTGCCAGCAGTGAAGGGAGACCTGTCTACACCTTC	CASSEGRPVYTF
NA	NA	TRBV5-4	TRBJ2-1	TGTGCCAGCAGCTTAGGGGGAGGATATGATGAGCAGTTCTTC	CASSLGGGYDEQFF
once	NA	TRBV30	TRBJ2-6	TGTGCCTGGAGTCAAATGTTACGCTCTGGGGCCAACGTCCTGACTTTC	CAWSQMLRSGANVLTF
NA	NA	TRBV29-1	TRBJ1-2	TGCAGCGTTCAAGGGGCCCTTAACACTAACTATGGCTACACCTTC	CSVQGALNTNYGYTF
few	NA	TRBV29-1	TRBJ1-1	TGCAGCGTTGATCTGGGGGTTTTCGCTGAAGCTTTCTTT	CSVDLGVFAEAFF
NA	NA	TRBV6-6	TRBJ2-1	TGTGCCAGCAGCCCACTACATGAGCAGTTCTTC	CASSPLHEQFF
NA	NA	TRBV5-6	TRBJ2-7	TGTGCCAGCAGCTTGGGACCTGCCGACTTCGAGCAGTACTTC	CASSLGPADFEQYF
NA	TRBD1	TRBV4-1	TRBJ2-3	TGCGCCAGCAGCCAAGAAACAGGGGAGACGACAGATACGCAGTATTTT	CASSQETGETTDTQYF